In its sample, the clone carrying this T cell receptor beta chain was seen a few times. The antigen remains unidentified. This sample stems from a study of cytomegalovirus exposure and HLA in healthy donors. For the study at large: In an earlier analysis, around 100 million unique TCR beta sequences were found from some 200 million T cells. Study findings and constraints: HLA alleles were associated with fewer than 20,000 TCR beta sequences in a later analysis at 0.05 false discovery rate.

The CDR3 is 15 residues long. CDR1 SGHTA and CDR2 FQGNSA come from the germline V gene. Trimming pared 4 bases from V and 0 bases from J, leaving 10 bases between. With 60 Vbeta and 13 Jbeta primers, the PCR was carried out. Generated by immunoSEQ multiplex PCR, the TCRdb table keeps only in-frame clones and is missing some. Among some 90,000 clones listed, 60% to 75% were seen once. The genes are TRBV7-2 and TRBJ1-3; TRBD1 might be the D (5 bases). This clonotype was sampled from a female donor in good health and CMV-seropositive. Sequenced material: PBMCs. CDR3 in amino acids: CASSSETASGNTIYF. In DNA, the CDR3 is TGTGCCAGCAGCTCCGAGACAGCCTCTGGAAACACCATATATTTT. Full variable domain (rest looked up from reference TRBV7-2 and TRBJ1-3): GAGVSQSPSNKVTEKGKDVELRCDPISGHTALYWYRQSLGQGLEFLIYFQGNSAPDKSGLPSDRFSAERTGGSVSTLTIQRTQQEDSAVYLCASSSETASGNTIYFGEGSWLTVV.